The 5 T cell receptor beta chains reported below all come from one sample, sequenced in a study of blood T cell repertoires in COVID-19 (dated by TCRdb to 2018 to 2021). Libraries were built with the immunoSEQ multiplex PCR assay. TCRdb re-hosts the immuneACCESS table, in-frame sequences only. Its copies lack some clones; in the studies checked, an unresolved V gene accounts for under half of them, and the cause for the rest is not known. The sample contains about 230,000 clones, approximately 82% of them found a single time. In total, the top ten clones hold under 3% of the sample. The sequencing input was peripheral blood. These receptors were taken from a woman between 70 and 85 years old with active or convalescent COVID-19.

The chain has TRBV21-1 and TRBJ2-1; the table gives TRBD2 as D, unverified against the DNA. TRBV21-1 is flagged as a pseudogene. The CDR3 contains 20 residues. The CDR3: CASSSRLAPRRLSSYNEQFF. DNA of the CDR3: TGTGCCAGCAGCAGTCGACTAGCGCCTCGCCGTTTGAGCTCCTACAATGAGCAGTTCTTC.

The chain uses TRBV5-1 and TRBJ2-7; D gene uncertain. This CDR3 region has 14 residues. Germline values: CDR1 SGHRS, CDR2 YFSETQ. V shed 6 bases and J shed 2 bases, with 15 bases lying between them. CDR3 in DNA: TGCGCCAGCAAGGAGTATTCCCACACCTACGAGCAGTACTTC. Its protein product is CASKEYSHTYEQYF. Together with reference TRBV5-1 and TRBJ2-7, the CDR3 gives the full variable domain: KAGVTQTPRYLIKTRGQQVTLSCSPISGHRSVSWYQQTPGQGLQFLFEYFSETQRNKGNFPGRFSGRQFSNSRSEMNVSTLELGDSALYLCASKEYSHTYEQYFGPGTRLTVT.

The rearrangement links TRBV2 to TRBJ1-2; perhaps TRBD1 as D (6 bases). The CDR3 runs 13 residues. Trimming left V 5 bases short and J 2 bases short, with 9 bases between. In germline, CDR1 is SNHLY, CDR2 FYNNEI. The CDR3 protein is CASSPDRNYGYTF. For the CDR3, the DNA is TGTGCCAGCAGTCCGGACAGAAACTATGGCTACACCTTC.

This clone has just one count. The rearrangement uses TRBV18 and TRBJ2-7, with TRBD1 as a possible D gene (5 bases). The CDR3 contains 13 residues. The germline V gene has CDR1 KGHSH and CDR2 LQKENI. V shed 3 bases and J shed 5 bases, with 11 bases lying between them. DNA for the CDR3: TGTGCCAGCTCACCCTTCAGGGTCCACGAGCAGTACTTC. Amino acid sequence: CASSPFRVHEQYF.

The chain combines TRBV5-4 with TRBJ1-2; TRBD1 aligns across 8 bases. The trim removed 1 base at V and 4 bases at J, leaving 3 bases unmatched. From germline, CDR1 is SGHNT and CDR2 YYREEE (reference sequence). The CDR3 has 14 amino acids. CDR3 nucleotides: TGTGCCAGCAGCTTGAATGGACAGGGCTATGGCTACACCTTC. Encoded protein: CASSLNGQGYGYTF.